This TCR beta chain comes out of a study of technical replicates of blood from several donors. Method: immunoSEQ multiplex PCR; TCRdb's copy keeps in-frame clones and lacks some. The sample lists more than 90,000 clones; approximately 95% were seen once. Germline CDR1 SGHNT, CDR2 YENEEA. The CDR3 runs to 15 residues. The V end was cut by 8 bases, the J end by 8 bases, with 22 bases between. The clonotype was recovered from a human donor in good health. The chain carries TRBV11-3 and TRBJ2-1; perhaps TRBD2 as D (6 bases). Source material: T cells isolated from PBMCs. CDR3 loop: CASGLPAGLLYEQFF. DNA of the CDR3: TGTGCCAGCGGATTACCCGCGGGACTCCTCTATGAGCAGTTCTTC.